The TCR beta chain under discussion was sequenced for a study of T cells in Graves' hyperthyroidism and ophthalmopathy. Whole-study findings and limits: Ophthalmopathy was separated from stable hyperthyroidism by a 13 V-J model. Most clonotypes expanded in the thyroid (above 0.001) were also present in blood.

V lost 7 bases and J lost 6; bases outside the gene matches: 11. This CDR3 is 14 amino acids long. Germline CDR1 reads MDHEN; CDR2 reads SYDVKM. In making diagnoses, clinical symptoms, serum thyroxine and TRAb, thyroid ultrasound and orbital computed tomography were all used. More than 9.5 ml fresh peripheral blood yielded the PBMCs. There were TCR beta CDR3 regions amplified from RNA transcripts. An initial round of RT-PCR targeting the TCR CDR3 relied on the HTBI primer set. TCRdb ran MiXCR on the multiplex PCR reads and lists one entry per CDR3 protein. The table has 650,000 to 700,000 distinct CDR3 sequences, roughly a sixth seen once. This clonotype was observed many times. Its antigen is currently unknown.

The sample consisted of blood. This clonotype was sampled from a man between 50 and 59 years old with Graves' hyperthyroidism. The chain is built from TRBV28 and TRBJ2-7; TRBD2 agrees at 8 bases. The CDR3 sequence: CASTSAGVNGEQYF. For the CDR3, the DNA is TGTGCCAGCACATCAGCGGGAGTGAATGGCGAGCAGTACTTC.